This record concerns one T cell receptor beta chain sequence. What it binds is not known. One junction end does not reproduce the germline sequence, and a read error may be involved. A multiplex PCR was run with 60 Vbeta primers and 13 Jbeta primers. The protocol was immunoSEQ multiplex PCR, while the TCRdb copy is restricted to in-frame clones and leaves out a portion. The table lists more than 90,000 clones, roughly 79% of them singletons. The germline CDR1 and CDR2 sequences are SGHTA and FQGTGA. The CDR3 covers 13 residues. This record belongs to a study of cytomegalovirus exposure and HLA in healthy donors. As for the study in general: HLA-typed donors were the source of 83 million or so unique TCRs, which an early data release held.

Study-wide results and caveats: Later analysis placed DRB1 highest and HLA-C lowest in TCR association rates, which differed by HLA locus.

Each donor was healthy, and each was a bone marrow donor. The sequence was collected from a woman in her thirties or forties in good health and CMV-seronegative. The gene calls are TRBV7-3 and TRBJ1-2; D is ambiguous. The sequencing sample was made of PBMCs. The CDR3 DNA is TGTGCCAGCAGCTTAAGGGGAGGCGGTGTGAAGGACTTC. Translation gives CASSLRGGGVKDF.